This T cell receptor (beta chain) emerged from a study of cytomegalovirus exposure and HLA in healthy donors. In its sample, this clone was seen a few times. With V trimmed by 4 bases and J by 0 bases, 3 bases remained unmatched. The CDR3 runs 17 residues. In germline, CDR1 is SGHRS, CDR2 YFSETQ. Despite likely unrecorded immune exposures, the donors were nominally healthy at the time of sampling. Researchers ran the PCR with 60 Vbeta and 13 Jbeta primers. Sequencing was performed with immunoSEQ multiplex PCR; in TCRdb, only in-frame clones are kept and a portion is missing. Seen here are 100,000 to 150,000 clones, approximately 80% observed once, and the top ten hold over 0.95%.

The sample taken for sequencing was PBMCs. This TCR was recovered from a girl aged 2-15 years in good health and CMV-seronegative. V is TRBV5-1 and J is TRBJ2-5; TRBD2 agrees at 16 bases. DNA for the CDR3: TGCGCCAGCAGCCCGGGACTAGCGGGAGGGTACCAAGAGACCCAGTACTTC. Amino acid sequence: CASSPGLAGGYQETQYF. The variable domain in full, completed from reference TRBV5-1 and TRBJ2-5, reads KAGVTQTPRYLIKTRGQQVTLSCSPISGHRSVSWYQQTPGQGLQFLFEYFSETQRNKGNFPGRFSGRQFSNSRSEMNVSTLELGDSALYLCASSPGLAGGYQETQYFGPGTRLLVL.